This TCR beta chain was identified during a study of blood T cell repertoires in COVID-19. Study summary: Italy, Spain and the United States were the sources of the convalescent and acute COVID-19 samples. Sources were T cells, B-cell-depleted T cells, or PBMCs; the material itself was cDNA or gDNA.

Method: immunoSEQ multiplex PCR; TCRdb's copy keeps in-frame clones and lacks some. The profile shows 150,000 to 200,000 clones, around 82% of them singletons. The study drew participants aged about 18 to 95 years from about two dozen US areas. Which cohort a participant joined came from the clinical history participants gave. Sample: PBMCs or T cells enriched from blood (not recorded which). The receptor was derived from a man aged 35-49 years who had recovered from COVID-19.

In DNA, the CDR3 is TGTGCCAGCAGTGCCACCCCGGGGGGGCGGGGGCCCAATGAGCAGTTCTTC. Its protein product is CASSATPGGRGPNEQFF. This chain connects TRBV25-1 to TRBJ2-1; 8 bases match TRBD2. This CDR3 has 17 residues. The ends lost 4 bases at V and 6 bases at J; junction bases unmatched: 14. Per the germline V gene, CDR1 is MGHDK and CDR2 is SYGVNS.